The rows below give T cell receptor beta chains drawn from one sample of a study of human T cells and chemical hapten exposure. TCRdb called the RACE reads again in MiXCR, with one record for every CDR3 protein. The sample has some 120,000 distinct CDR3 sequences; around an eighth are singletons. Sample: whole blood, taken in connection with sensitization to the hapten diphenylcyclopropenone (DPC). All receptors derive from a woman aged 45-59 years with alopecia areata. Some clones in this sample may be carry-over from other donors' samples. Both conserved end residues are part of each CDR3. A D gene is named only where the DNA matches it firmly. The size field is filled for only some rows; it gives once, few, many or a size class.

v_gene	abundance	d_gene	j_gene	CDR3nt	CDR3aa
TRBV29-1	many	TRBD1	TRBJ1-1	TGCAGCACCAGGGGGCCGGGGACTGAAGCTTTCTTT	CSTRGPGTEAFF
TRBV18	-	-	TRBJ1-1	TGTGTCAGCTCACCTCCGGTCACTAACACTGAAGCTTTCTTT	CVSSPPVTNTEAFF
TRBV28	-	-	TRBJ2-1	TGTGCCAGCATGGCCCAGTCCAATGAGCAGTTCTTC	CASMAQSNEQFF
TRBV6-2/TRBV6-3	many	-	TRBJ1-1	TGTGCCAGCAGTTACAAGCGGCGGGGGAACACTGAAGCTTTCTTT	CASSYKRRGNTEAFF
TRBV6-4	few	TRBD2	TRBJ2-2	TGTGCCAGCAGTGAGGGACTAGCGGGAGAAACCGGGGAGCTGTTTTTT	CASSEGLAGETGELFF
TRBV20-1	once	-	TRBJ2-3	TGCAGTGCTAGGGGTGACTCAGATACGCAGTATTTT	CSARGDSDTQYF
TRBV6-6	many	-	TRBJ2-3	TGTGCCAGCAGTTACTCTAGGCCTAACACAGATACGCAGTATTTT	CASSYSRPNTDTQYF
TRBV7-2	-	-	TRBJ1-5	TGTGCCAGCAGCTTGGACATTGTCAATCAGCCCCAGCATTTT	CASSLDIVNQPQHF
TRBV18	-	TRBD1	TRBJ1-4	TGTGCCAGCTCACAAACTGCGGACAGGGTTGAGGAAAAACTGTTTTTT	CASSQTADRVEEKLFF
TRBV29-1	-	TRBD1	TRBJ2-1	TGCAGCGTACAGGGGTGGGACAATGAGCAGTTCTTC	CSVQGWDNEQFF
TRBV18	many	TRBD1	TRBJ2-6	TGTGCCAGCTCTCTAGACAGGGCTGATGGGGCCAACGTCCTGACTTTC	CASSLDRADGANVLTF
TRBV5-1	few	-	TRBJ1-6	TGCGCCAGCAGCTTGGATAGCAGCTCCACAAATTCACCCCTCCACTTT	CASSLDSSSTNSPLHF
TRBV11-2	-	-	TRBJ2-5	TGTGCCAGCAGCCTAGACTCCTCAACAGATCTTCCCAAGACCCAGTACTTC	CASSLDSSTDLPKTQYF
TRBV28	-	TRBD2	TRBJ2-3	TGTGCCAGCAGTTCTTCTAGCGGGAGAGGACTAAACACAGATACGCAGTATTTT	CASSSSSGRGLNTDTQYF
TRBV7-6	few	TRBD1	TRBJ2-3	TGTGCCAGCAGCTTAGCCGTTCGGCGGGACAGGGGGCGTGCAGATACGCAGTATTTT	CASSLAVRRDRGRADTQYF
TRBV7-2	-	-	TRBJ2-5	TGTGCCAGCAGCTTAGCGTCGGGGCTCCGCTCCCAAGAGACCCAGTACTTC	CASSLASGLRSQETQYF
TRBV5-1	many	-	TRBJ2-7	TGCGCCAGCAGCCGCCCGGGACCCTACGAGCAGTACTTC	CASSRPGPYEQYF
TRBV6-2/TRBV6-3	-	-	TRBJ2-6	TGTGCCAGCACAGTAACTGGGGCCAACGTCCTGACTTTC	CASTVTGANVLTF
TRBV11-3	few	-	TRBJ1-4	TGTGCCAGCAGCGTTATCCGGGATACAACTAATGAAAAACTGTTTTTT	CASSVIRDTTNEKLFF
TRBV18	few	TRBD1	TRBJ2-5	TGTGCCAGCTCACCCGGACAGGGGATAGTAGAGACCCAGTACTTC	CASSPGQGIVETQYF
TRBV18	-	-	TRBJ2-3	TGTGCCAGCTCAGAGCCCCCTGGCACAGATACGCAGTATTTT	CASSEPPGTDTQYF
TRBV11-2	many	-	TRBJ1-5	TGTGCCAGCAGCCCCAATACTGGACCTTCGGGACAGCCCCAGCATTTT	CASSPNTGPSGQPQHF
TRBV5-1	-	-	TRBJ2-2	TGCGCCAGCAGCTCACGACAAGCCGGGGAGCTGTTTTTT	CASSSRQAGELFF
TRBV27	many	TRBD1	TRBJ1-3	TGTGCCAGCAGTGTGACAGGGGGTTCTGGAAACACCATATATTTT	CASSVTGGSGNTIYF
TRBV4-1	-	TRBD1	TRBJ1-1	TGCGCCAGCAGCCCTATAGGGACAGATAACACTGAAGCTTTCTTT	CASSPIGTDNTEAFF
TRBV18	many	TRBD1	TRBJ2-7	TGTGCCAGCGCCTACGACAGGGGGCCCTACGAGCAGTACTTC	CASAYDRGPYEQYF
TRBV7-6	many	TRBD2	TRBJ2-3	TGTGCCAGCAGCCGACGGTCGAGCGGGGGCACAGATACGCAGTATTTT	CASSRRSSGGTDTQYF
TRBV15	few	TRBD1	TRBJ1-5	TGTGCCACCAGCCTCGACAGGGGGAACAATCAGCCCCAGCATTTT	CATSLDRGNNQPQHF
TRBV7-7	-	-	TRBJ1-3	TGTGCTAGCAGCCCAAATTTGCTCTCTGGAAACACCATATATTTT	CASSPNLLSGNTIYF
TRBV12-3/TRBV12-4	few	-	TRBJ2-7	TGTGCCAGCAGTTTTGGGGCAGGGAACGAGCAGTACTTC	CASSFGAGNEQYF
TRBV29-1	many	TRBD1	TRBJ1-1	TGCAGCGGGAGACAGGGGAGGACTGAAGCTTTCTTT	CSGRQGRTEAFF
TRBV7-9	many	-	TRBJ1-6	TGTGCCAGCAGCCTGGCGGGGGGGAAGAGTTCACCCCTCCACTTT	CASSLAGGKSSPLHF
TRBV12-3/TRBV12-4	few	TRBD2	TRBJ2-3	TGTGCCAGCAGTTTGACTAGCGGGGGGCTCTGGAAAAAAGATACGCAGTATTTT	CASSLTSGGLWKKDTQYF
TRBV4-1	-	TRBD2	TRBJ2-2	TGCGCCAGCAGCCTCGAGCCTCGAACGGGACTAGCTTCCACCGGGGAGCTGTTTTTT	CASSLEPRTGLASTGELFF
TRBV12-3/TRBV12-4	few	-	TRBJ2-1	TGTGCCAGCAGTTTCCCCCGGAAGGACTATCACAATGAGCAGTTCTTC	CASSFPRKDYHNEQFF
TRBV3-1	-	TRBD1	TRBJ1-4	TGTGCCAGCAGCCAGGAACGACAGGGGAGTCAGGAAAAACTGTTTTTT	CASSQERQGSQEKLFF
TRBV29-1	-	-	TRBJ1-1	TGCAGCGTCCGATGGGGTCCTCGAGCTTTCTTT	CSVRWGPRAFF
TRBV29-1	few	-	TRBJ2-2	TGCAGCGTAAGAAGAAACGCGAACACCGGGGAGCTGTTTTTT	CSVRRNANTGELFF
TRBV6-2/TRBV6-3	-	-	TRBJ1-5	TGTGCCAGCAGTTACAAGGGCAGGGGCCGGAATCAGCCCCAGCATTTT	CASSYKGRGRNQPQHF
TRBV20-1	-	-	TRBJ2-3	TGCAGTGCTATGGTTAGCACAGATACGCAGTATTTT	CSAMVSTDTQYF
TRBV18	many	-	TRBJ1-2	TGTGCCAGCTCCGCACAGGAGACGTATAACTATGGCTACACCTTC	CASSAQETYNYGYTF
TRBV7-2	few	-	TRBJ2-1	TGTGCCAGCAGCCCCCCCGGGTCACACAATGAGCAGTTCTTC	CASSPPGSHNEQFF
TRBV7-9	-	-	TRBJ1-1	TGTGCCAGCAGTTCCCGACATGCCGTTAACACTGAAGCTTTCTTT	CASSSRHAVNTEAFF
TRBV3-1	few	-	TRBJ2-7	TGTGCCAGCAGCCAGACCCCTGGGACCTACGAGCAGTACTTC	CASSQTPGTYEQYF
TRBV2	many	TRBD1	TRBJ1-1	TGTGCCAGCAGTCCGGGACAGGTAGCTTTCTTT	CASSPGQVAFF
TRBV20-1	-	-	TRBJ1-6	TGCAGTGCCTACGACCGGACAGAAACATATTCACCCCTCCACTTT	CSAYDRTETYSPLHF
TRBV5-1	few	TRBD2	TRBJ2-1	TGCGCCAGCAGCCACGGGACTAGCGGACTTGACAATGAGCAGTTCTTC	CASSHGTSGLDNEQFF
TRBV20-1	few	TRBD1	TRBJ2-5	TGCAGTGCTAGAGGGACAGGGGGCGCTTGGGGAGAGACCCAGTACTTC	CSARGTGGAWGETQYF